This note documents a single T cell receptor (beta chain) sequence. Its antigen is currently unknown. Among ophthalmopathy patients, the Clinical Activity Score reached at least 3, the NOSPECS grade reached at least 4, and duration remained under 3 months. This sample was included in a study of T cells in Graves' hyperthyroidism and ophthalmopathy. The study, taken as a whole, reports: A 13 V-J signature model discriminated ophthalmopathy versus stable hyperthyroidism. Researchers found most expanded thyroid clonotypes above 0.001 in blood as well.

The CDR3 has 16 amino acids. The V gene end was trimmed by 5 bases and the J gene end by 4 bases; junction bases not matched to a gene: 11. Per germline, CDR1 MDHEN and CDR2 SYDVKM. It was RNA transcripts that yielded the amplified TCR beta CDR3 regions. A set of HTBI primers served as the primers for a first-round RT-PCR of the TCR CDR3. Each CDR3 protein is one row after TCRdb ran MiXCR on the multiplex PCR reads. Of 490,000 or so distinct CDR3 sequences in the sample, about 15% were seen once. Sample: blood. The rearrangement uses TRBV28 and TRBJ2-1; 7 nucleotides match TRBD2. The receptor was isolated from a woman in her thirties with Graves' ophthalmopathy. The CDR3 region has the DNA TGTGCCAGCAGTCTACAGAGACTAGCCTCGTACAATGAGCAGTTCTTC. Translation: CASSLQRLASYNEQFF.